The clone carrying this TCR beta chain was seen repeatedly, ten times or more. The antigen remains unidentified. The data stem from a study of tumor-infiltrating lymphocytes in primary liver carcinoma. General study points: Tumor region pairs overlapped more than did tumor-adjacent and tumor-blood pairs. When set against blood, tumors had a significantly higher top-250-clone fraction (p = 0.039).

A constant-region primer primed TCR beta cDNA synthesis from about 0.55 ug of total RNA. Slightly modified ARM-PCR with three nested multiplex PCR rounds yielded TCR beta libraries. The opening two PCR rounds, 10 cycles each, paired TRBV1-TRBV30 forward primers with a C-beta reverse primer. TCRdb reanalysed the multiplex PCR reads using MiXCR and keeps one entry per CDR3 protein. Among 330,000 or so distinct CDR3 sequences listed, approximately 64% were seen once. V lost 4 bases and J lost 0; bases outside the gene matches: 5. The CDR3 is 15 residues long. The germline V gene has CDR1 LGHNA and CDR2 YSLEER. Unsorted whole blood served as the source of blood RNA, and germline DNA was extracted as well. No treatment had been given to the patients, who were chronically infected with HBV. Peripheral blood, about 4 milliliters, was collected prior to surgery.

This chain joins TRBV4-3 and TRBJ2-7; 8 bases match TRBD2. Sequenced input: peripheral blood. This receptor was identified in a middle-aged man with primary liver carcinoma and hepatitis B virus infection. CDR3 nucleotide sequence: TGCGCCAGCAGCCTCGGAGCGGGAGCCTCCTACGAGCAGTACTTC. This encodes CASSLGAGASYEQYF.